A single sample is the source of the 8 T cell receptor beta chains below, sequenced in a study of T cell responses to AZD1222 COVID-19 vaccine. The data were produced by immunoSEQ multiplex PCR, yet TCRdb's version contains in-frame clones alone and is incomplete. The sample includes roughly 150,000 clones, 85% to 90% of them seen just once. The sequencing used peripheral blood, collected 28 days after the second AZD1222 dose. Source of these receptors: an adult who received the AZD1222 COVID-19 vaccine.

V and J are TRBV28 and TRBJ1-2; the D gene is possibly TRBD1 (5 bases). The CDR3 covers 13 residues. Germline V gene data show CDR1 as MDHEN and CDR2 as SYDVKM. Trimming cost V 5 bases and J 10 bases, with 17 bases left between them. CDR3 amino acids: CASSLQVTGDYTF. As DNA, the CDR3 is TGTGCCAGCAGTCTACAGGTCACCGGGGACTACACCTTC.

The chain couples TRBV27 to TRBJ1-2; TRBD1 agrees at 7 bases. V shed 5 bases, J shed 4 bases, and the junction held 4 bases outside the gene matches. The CDR3 length is 13 residues. Germline V CDR1 and CDR2: MNHEY, SMNVEV (reference sequence). CDR3 in amino acids: CASSPRQGYGYTF. The CDR3, as DNA: TGTGCCAGCAGTCCTCGACAGGGCTATGGCTACACCTTC.

This chain connects TRBV5-8 to TRBJ2-3; D not certain. CDR1 is SGHTS, CDR2 YDEGEE, per germline. CDR3 length: 15 amino acids. V lost 5 bases to trimming and J lost 5 bases, with 18 bases between them. In DNA form, the CDR3 reads TGTGCCAGCAGTCGCAGATCCCTCGTCGGAGATACGCAGTATTTT. Translating it yields CASSRRSLVGDTQYF.

V gene TRBV19 combines with J gene TRBJ1-5, with D possibly being TRBD1 (6 bases). In germline, CDR1 is LNHDA, CDR2 SQIVND (reference sequence). The CDR3 is 12 residues long. V was pared by 7 bases and J by 6 bases, with 10 bases between. CDR3 loop: CASTRGAQPQHF. As DNA, the CDR3 is TGTGCCAGTACTCGGGGGGCTCAGCCCCAGCATTTT.

The CDR3 DNA reads as TGTGCCAGCAGCCGAGGACGGGCTAGCTCCTACAATGAGCAGTTCTTC. Its translation: CASSRGRASSYNEQFF. The J gene is TRBJ2-1, the V gene TRBV7-9; no definite D call. This CDR3 spans 16 amino acids. Germline lookup yields CDR1 SEHNR and CDR2 FQNEAQ (reference sequence). V lost 5 bases and J 0 bases, leaving 14 bases between the germline ends. The variable domain in full, with the rest retrieved from reference TRBV7-9 and TRBJ2-1, is DTGVSQNPRHKITKRGQNVTFRCDPISEHNRLYWYRQTLGQGPEFLTYFQNEAQLEKSRLLSDRFSAERPKGSFSTLEIQRTEQGDSAMYLCASSRGRASSYNEQFFGPGTRLTVL.

The chain joins TRBV7-3 to TRBJ2-1; no clear D. CDR3 length equals 13 residues. The ends were cut back, 1 base at V and 7 bases at J, with 8 bases in the middle. Germline loops: CDR1 SGHTA, CDR2 FQGTGA. CDR3 amino acids: CASSLILGNEQFF. CDR3 nucleotides: TGTGCCAGCAGCTTAATCTTAGGGAATGAGCAGTTCTTC.

The J gene is TRBJ1-2, the V gene TRBV28; D is unclear. The CDR3 loop spans 11 amino acids. Germline CDR1 is MDHEN and CDR2 is SYDVKM. The V end was cut by 8 bases, the J end by 4 bases, with 8 bases between. The CDR3 spells CASGVGYGYTF. DNA for the CDR3: TGTGCCAGCGGTGTGGGCTATGGCTACACCTTC.

The V call is TRBV6-5, the J call TRBJ2-3, with 9 bases that match TRBD1. Germline assignment: CDR1 MNHEY and CDR2 SVGAGI. This CDR3 has 15 amino acids. Trimming removed 6 bases from V and 2 bases from J; junction bases left unmatched: 6. This CDR3 is CASRQQGADTDTQYF. CDR3 DNA: TGTGCCAGCAGGCAACAGGGGGCGGACACAGATACGCAGTATTTT.